The clone carrying this T cell receptor (beta chain) occurred once. Before vaccination, two weeks after the third vaccination, and at progression, PBMC were collected. This specimen belongs to a study of glioma-infiltrating T cells after dendritic cell vaccination. The CDR3 runs 17 residues. The germline CDR1 and CDR2 sequences are MNHEY and SMNVEV (reference sequence). Trimming pared 2 bases from V and 0 bases from J, leaving 11 bases between. The data were produced by immunoSEQ multiplex PCR, yet TCRdb's version contains in-frame clones alone and is incomplete. The table lists around 96,000 clones, around three quarters of them singletons.

This chain joins TRBV27 and TRBJ2-6, with no clear D. The TCR sequence derives from a human donor with glioblastoma. This specimen consisted of blood, obtained before dendritic cell vaccination. DNA of the CDR3: TGTGCCAGCAGTTTAGGGCTCATCGGCTCTGGGGCCAACGTCCTGACTTTC. Residues: CASSLGLIGSGANVLTF.